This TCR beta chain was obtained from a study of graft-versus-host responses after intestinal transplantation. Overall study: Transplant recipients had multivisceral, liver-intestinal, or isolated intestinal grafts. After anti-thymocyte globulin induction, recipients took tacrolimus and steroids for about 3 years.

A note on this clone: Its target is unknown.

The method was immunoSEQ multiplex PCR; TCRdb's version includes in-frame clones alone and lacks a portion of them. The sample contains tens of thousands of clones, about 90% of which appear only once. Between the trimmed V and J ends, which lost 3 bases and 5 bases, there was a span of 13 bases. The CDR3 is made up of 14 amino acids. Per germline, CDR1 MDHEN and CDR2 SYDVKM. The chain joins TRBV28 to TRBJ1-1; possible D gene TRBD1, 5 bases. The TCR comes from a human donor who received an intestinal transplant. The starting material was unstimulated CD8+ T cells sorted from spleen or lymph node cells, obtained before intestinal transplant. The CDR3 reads CASSFPGHWTEAFF. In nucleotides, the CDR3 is TGTGCCAGCAGTTTTCCAGGGCATTGGACTGAAGCTTTCTTT.